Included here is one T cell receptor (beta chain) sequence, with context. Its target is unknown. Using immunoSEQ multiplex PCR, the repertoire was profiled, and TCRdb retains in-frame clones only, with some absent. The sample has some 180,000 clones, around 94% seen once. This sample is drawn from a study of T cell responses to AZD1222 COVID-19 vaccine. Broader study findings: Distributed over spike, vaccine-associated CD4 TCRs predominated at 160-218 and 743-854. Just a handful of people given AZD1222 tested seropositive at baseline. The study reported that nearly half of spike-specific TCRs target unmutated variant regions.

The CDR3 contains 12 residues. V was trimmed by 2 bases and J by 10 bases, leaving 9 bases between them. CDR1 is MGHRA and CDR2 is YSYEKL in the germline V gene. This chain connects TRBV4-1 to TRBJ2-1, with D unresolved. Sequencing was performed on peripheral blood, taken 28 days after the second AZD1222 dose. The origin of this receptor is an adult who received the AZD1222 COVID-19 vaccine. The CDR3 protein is CASSQPAGEQFF. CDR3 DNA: TGCGCCAGCAGCCAACCCGCAGGCGAGCAGTTCTTC.